The T cell receptor beta chain described here comes from a study of cytomegalovirus exposure and HLA in healthy donors. This clone showed up just a few times. This PCR relied on a set of 60 Vbeta primers and 13 Jbeta primers. The method was immunoSEQ multiplex PCR; TCRdb's version includes in-frame clones alone and lacks a portion of them. This sample has about 120,000 clones, with about 73% found just once. CDR1 and CDR2 from the germline V gene are SGHTA and FQGTGA. The CDR3 loop spans 15 amino acids. With 5 bases removed from V and 2 bases from J, the gap between germline ends came to 13 bases. The material sequenced was PBMCs. The sequence derives from a woman aged 25 to 39 in good health and CMV-seropositive. V gene TRBV7-3 combines with J gene TRBJ2-1, with D possibly being TRBD2 (5 bases). This CDR3 is CASSLDGVAYNEQFF. The DNA for the CDR3 is TGTGCCAGCAGCCTGGACGGGGTAGCCTACAATGAGCAGTTCTTC. Full variable domain (outside the CDR3, taken from reference TRBV7-3 and TRBJ2-1): GAGVSQTPSNKVTEKGKYVELRCDPISGHTALYWYRQSLGQGPEFLIYFQGTGAADDSGLPNDRFFAVRPEGSVSTLKIQRTERGDSAVYLCASSLDGVAYNEQFFGPGTRLTVL.